This T cell receptor beta chain was found in a study of blood T cell repertoires in COVID-19. Seattle patient enrollment occurred during active infection, with longitudinal follow-up thereafter. TCRdb keeps only in-frame clones here, not all; method: immunoSEQ multiplex PCR. Of 150,000 to 200,000 clones listed, roughly 80% are singletons. Sequenced sample: peripheral blood. The clonotype comes from a woman in her forties with COVID-19, enrolled during active disease.

The CDR3 bases are TGTGCCAGCAGCCAGTTATGGCTAGCGGGGAATGAGCAGTTCTTC. Its protein is CASSQLWLAGNEQFF. V and J are TRBV11-2 and TRBJ2-1; 9 bases map to TRBD2. Trimming cost V 5 bases and J 7 bases; bases outside gene matches: 9. CDR3 length: 15 residues. Germline CDR1 reads SGHAT; CDR2 reads FQNNGV. The whole variable domain, remainder taken from reference TRBV11-2 and TRBJ2-1, is EAGVAQSPRYKIIEKRQSVAFWCNPISGHATLYWYQQILGQGPKLLIQFQNNGVVDDSQLPKDRFSAERLKGVDSTLKIQPAKLEDSAVYLCASSQLWLAGNEQFFGPGTRLTVL.